These T cell receptor beta chains were read from a single sample in a study of blood T cell repertoires in COVID-19. This table comes from immunoSEQ multiplex PCR, and its TCRdb copy is limited to in-frame clones, with some not included. The sample has about 99,000 clones; around four fifths are singletons. Sequencing input: peripheral blood. The receptors were sampled from a man aged 55 to 70 with acute or convalescent COVID-19. Each CDR3 is given without its conserved first and last residue.

cdr3_aa: ASGQNGY
v_call: TRBV21-1
j_call: TRBJ2-7

cdr3_aa: ASSEAWSTGELF
v_call: TRBV6-1
j_call: TRBJ2-2

cdr3_aa: ASSLGGRLTIYEQY
v_call: TRBV5-4
j_call: TRBJ2-7

cdr3_aa: ASSPRGGAIYEQY
v_call: TRBV27
j_call: TRBJ2-7

cdr3_aa: ASSPGGGGPYNEQF
v_call: TRBV5-1
j_call: TRBJ2-1

cdr3_aa: ASSSRTAPNEKLF
v_call: TRBV7-9
j_call: TRBJ1-4

cdr3_aa: ASNVGRGGYT
v_call: TRBV12-3/TRBV12-4
j_call: TRBJ1-2

cdr3_aa: ASSPGQHYGYT
v_call: TRBV11-2
j_call: TRBJ1-2

cdr3_aa: ASSQGNSGSTDTQY
v_call: TRBV4-3
j_call: TRBJ2-3

cdr3_aa: AWSEQTTNYGYT
v_call: TRBV30
j_call: TRBJ1-2

cdr3_aa: ASSLVGGNVGTQY
v_call: TRBV5-4
j_call: TRBJ2-3

cdr3_aa: ASSVDSSYGYT
v_call: TRBV9
j_call: TRBJ1-2

cdr3_aa: ASTIPGGEGYT
v_call: TRBV5-1
j_call: TRBJ1-2

cdr3_aa: ASSEGINTEAF
v_call: TRBV10-2
j_call: TRBJ1-1

cdr3_aa: ASSLDGQFNQPQH
v_call: TRBV2
j_call: TRBJ1-5

cdr3_aa: ASSFSQTGQISTNEKLF
v_call: TRBV5-1
j_call: TRBJ1-4

cdr3_aa: ASTLAGPIQGKNIQY
v_call: TRBV28
j_call: TRBJ2-4

cdr3_aa: ASSFQTGVETQY
v_call: TRBV25-1
j_call: TRBJ2-5

cdr3_aa: ASSLWGRGNSPLH
v_call: TRBV11-2
j_call: TRBJ1-6

cdr3_aa: ASSPSGTSMYNEQF
v_call: TRBV9
j_call: TRBJ2-1

cdr3_aa: ASSYKPGFYNSPLH
v_call: TRBV6-5
j_call: TRBJ1-6

cdr3_aa: ASTRRQAEKLF
v_call: TRBV12-3/TRBV12-4
j_call: TRBJ1-4

cdr3_aa: ASSAQTGVTTDTQY
v_call: TRBV7-3
j_call: TRBJ2-3

cdr3_aa: AISDLGQGNTEAF
v_call: TRBV10-3
j_call: TRBJ1-1

cdr3_aa: ASSLAGGQIMSPLH
v_call: TRBV7-9
j_call: TRBJ1-6

cdr3_aa: AWSRARGLSDTQY
v_call: TRBV30
j_call: TRBJ2-3

cdr3_aa: ASMNSPSYGYT
v_call: TRBV19
j_call: TRBJ1-2

cdr3_aa: ASLRRVGNTIY
v_call: TRBV5-6
j_call: TRBJ1-3

cdr3_aa: ASSSLDRPNQPQH
v_call: TRBV6-2/TRBV6-3
j_call: TRBJ1-5

cdr3_aa: ASSLAAGGTGELF
v_call: TRBV5-1
j_call: TRBJ2-2

cdr3_aa: ASSMRSQGTLNYGYT
v_call: TRBV19
j_call: TRBJ1-2

cdr3_aa: ASSLGGRANEQF
v_call: TRBV7-6
j_call: TRBJ2-1

cdr3_aa: ASSLPGRMF
v_call: TRBV28
j_call: TRBJ1-4

cdr3_aa: ASSPPGQGYQPQH
v_call: TRBV28
j_call: TRBJ1-5

cdr3_aa: ASSGGNTGELF
v_call: TRBV9
j_call: TRBJ2-2

cdr3_aa: ASSYRGQAYEQY
v_call: TRBV6-5
j_call: TRBJ2-7

cdr3_aa: SASHFLAGETGELF
v_call: TRBV20-1
j_call: TRBJ2-2

cdr3_aa: ASSPLEGPGSPLH
v_call: TRBV18
j_call: TRBJ1-6

cdr3_aa: ASSLEGTGAAF
v_call: TRBV7-9
j_call: TRBJ1-1

cdr3_aa: ASSDRDRGFEKLF
v_call: TRBV5-5
j_call: TRBJ1-4

cdr3_aa: SVEVQAGGIGELF
v_call: TRBV29-1
j_call: TRBJ2-2

cdr3_aa: ASSVVAAGRAYNEQF
v_call: TRBV9
j_call: TRBJ2-1

cdr3_aa: AWTSGTIAYEQY
v_call: TRBV30
j_call: TRBJ2-7

cdr3_aa: ASSLGGGAYNSPLH
v_call: TRBV5-1
j_call: TRBJ1-6

cdr3_aa: ASRLAGGPYNEQF
v_call: TRBV6-5
j_call: TRBJ2-1

cdr3_aa: ASRGTVNNSPLH
v_call: TRBV2
j_call: TRBJ1-6

cdr3_aa: ASSRTSKSGNTIY
v_call: TRBV6-5
j_call: TRBJ1-3

cdr3_aa: SASRQGMTEAF
v_call: TRBV20-1
j_call: TRBJ1-1

cdr3_aa: ASSSRTRALR
v_call: TRBV28
j_call: TRBJ1-5

cdr3_aa: ASSLAQGREKLF
v_call: TRBV6-5
j_call: TRBJ1-4

cdr3_aa: ATSRDLGGESTGELF
v_call: TRBV15
j_call: TRBJ2-2

cdr3_aa: ASRTSGGLQF
v_call: TRBV19
j_call: TRBJ2-1

cdr3_aa: ASSRTSGDSWETQY
v_call: TRBV4-2
j_call: TRBJ2-5

cdr3_aa: ASKGTGGYEQY
v_call: TRBV12-3/TRBV12-4
j_call: TRBJ2-7